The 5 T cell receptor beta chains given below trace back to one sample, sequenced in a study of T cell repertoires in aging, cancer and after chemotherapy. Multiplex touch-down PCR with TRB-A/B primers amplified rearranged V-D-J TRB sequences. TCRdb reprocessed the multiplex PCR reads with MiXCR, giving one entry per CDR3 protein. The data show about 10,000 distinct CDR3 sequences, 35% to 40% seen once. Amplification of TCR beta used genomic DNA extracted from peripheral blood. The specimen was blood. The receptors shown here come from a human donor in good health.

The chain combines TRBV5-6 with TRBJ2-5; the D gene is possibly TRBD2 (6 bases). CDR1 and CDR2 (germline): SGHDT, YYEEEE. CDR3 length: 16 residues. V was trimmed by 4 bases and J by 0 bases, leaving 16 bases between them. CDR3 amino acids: CASSPWGSGDQETQYF. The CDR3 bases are TGTGCCAGCAGCCCTTGGGGCTCGGGGGACCAAGAGACCCAGTACTTC.

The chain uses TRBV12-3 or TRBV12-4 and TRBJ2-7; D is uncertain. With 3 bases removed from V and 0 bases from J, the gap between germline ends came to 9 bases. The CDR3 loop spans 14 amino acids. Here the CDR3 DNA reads TGTGCCAGCAGTTTGCGGCCTAGCTCCTACGAGCAGTACTTC. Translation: CASSLRPSSYEQYF.

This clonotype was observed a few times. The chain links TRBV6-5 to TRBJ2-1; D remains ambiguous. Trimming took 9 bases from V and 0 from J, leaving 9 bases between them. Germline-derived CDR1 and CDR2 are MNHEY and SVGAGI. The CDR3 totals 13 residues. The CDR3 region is CASSPSSYNEQFF. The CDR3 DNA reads TGTGCCAGTAGTCCGAGCTCCTACAATGAGCAGTTCTTC.

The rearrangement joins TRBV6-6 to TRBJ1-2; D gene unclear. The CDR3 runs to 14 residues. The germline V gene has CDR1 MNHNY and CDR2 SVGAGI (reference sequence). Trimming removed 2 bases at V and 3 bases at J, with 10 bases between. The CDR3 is CASSYPGRDYGYTF. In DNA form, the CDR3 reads TGTGCCAGCAGTTACCCCGGGAGGGACTATGGCTACACCTTC.

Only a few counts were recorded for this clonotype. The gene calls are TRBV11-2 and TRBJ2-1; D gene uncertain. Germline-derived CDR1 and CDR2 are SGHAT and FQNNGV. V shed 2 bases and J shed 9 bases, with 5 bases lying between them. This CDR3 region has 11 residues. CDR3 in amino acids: CASSLLFEQFF. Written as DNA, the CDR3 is TGTGCCAGCAGCTTATTATTTGAGCAGTTCTTC.